This T cell receptor (beta chain) emerged from a study of a mutant IDH1 vaccine in newly diagnosed glioma. V was trimmed by 5 bases and J by 3 bases, leaving 16 bases between them. Germline lookup yields CDR1 SEHNR and CDR2 FQNEAQ (reference sequence). This CDR3 is 15 amino acids long. Time point meaning: week 23, last vaccination. Mutant IDH1 20-mer peptide, at 300 ug, made up each vaccine dose, with topical imiquimod. Points on this clone: Antigen unknown.

Here immunoSEQ multiplex PCR was the method, and the copy in TCRdb shows in-frame clones only, minus some. The repertoire holds tens of thousands of clones, with about 75% as singletons. The input for sequencing was PBMCs, taken from a glioma patient whose treatment included an IDH1 peptide vaccine. The chain uses TRBV7-9 and TRBJ2-5; the D gene is possibly TRBD2 (6 bases). This TCR was sampled from a man in his forties or fifties with glioma. CDR3 nucleotides: TGTGCCAGCAGCCAACGGGGGAGAGGAGAAGAGACCCAGTACTTC. Translating it yields CASSQRGRGEETQYF.